The rows below give T cell receptor beta chains drawn from one sample of a study of T cell changes during pregnancy in multiple sclerosis. Assay used: immunoSEQ multiplex PCR; TCRdb lists only in-frame clones, some missing. The table includes 50,000 to 65,000 clones, more than 85% detected once. Here the sequenced sample was peripheral blood, taken in the first trimester of pregnancy. Receptors originate from a female donor with multiple sclerosis, enrolled in a pregnancy study. Each CDR3 is given with its conserved first and last residue. A D gene is named only where the DNA matches it firmly. A clone size is listed for some rows: how often the clone was seen (once, few, many), or a class if it is expanded.

CDR3 DNA	CDR3 protein	D gene	J gene	clone size	V gene
TGTGCCAGCAGCCTCCTCTCTGGACACACAGATACGCAGTATTTT	CASSLLSGHTDTQYF	.	TRBJ2-3	.	TRBV7-2
TGTGCCAGCAGCTTATCGGGGGCTGGAAACACCATATATTTT	CASSLSGAGNTIYF	.	TRBJ1-3	.	TRBV11-1
TGTGCCAGCAGCCCAGGGGGCGAGCAGTACTTC	CASSPGGEQYF	TRBD1	TRBJ2-7	.	TRBV9
TGTGCCAGCAGCCCGGGACAGGTTTCATCAGGAAACACCATATATTTT	CASSPGQVSSGNTIYF	TRBD1	TRBJ1-3	.	TRBV7-6
TGTGCCAGCTCACCAAGCTCTAATTCTGGGGAGCTGTTTTTT	CASSPSSNSGELFF	.	TRBJ2-2	.	TRBV18
TGTGCCAGCAGCTCGGAGGGGGCGAGCTCCTACGAGCAGTACTTC	CASSSEGASSYEQYF	.	TRBJ2-7	.	TRBV7-9
TGTGCCAGCAGTTACTCGGGTCTGCAGGCCGAAAAACTGTTTTTT	CASSYSGLQAEKLFF	.	TRBJ1-4	.	TRBV6-5
TGCGCCAGCAGCCAATGGCGGGGAGGGGGTGGCTACACCTTC	CASSQWRGGGGYTF	.	TRBJ1-2	.	TRBV4-1
TGTGCCAGCAGCTCGACAGGCCTGAGGGGCTACACCTTC	CASSSTGLRGYTF	.	TRBJ1-2	.	TRBV27
TGTGCCAGCAGTTTCAGGACAGCAACCCACCGCGACACAGATACGCAGTATTTT	CASSFRTATHRDTDTQYF	.	TRBJ2-3	.	TRBV28
TGCGCCAGCAGCGTGTCGGAGACCCAGTACTTC	CASSVSETQYF	.	TRBJ2-5	.	TRBV10-2
TGTGCCAGTAGTCAGGCCGGCAAGATTGGGTCTAATGAAAAACTGTTTTTT	CASSQAGKIGSNEKLFF	.	TRBJ1-4	.	TRBV19
TGTGCCACAGGGGAAGCATCCTATAATTCACCCCTCCACTTT	CATGEASYNSPLHF	TRBD1	TRBJ1-6	.	TRBV30
TGTGCCAGCTACCCGGGCGGGGAGGCAGGTGGAAACACCATATATTTT	CASYPGGEAGGNTIYF	.	TRBJ1-3	.	TRBV28
TGTGCCAGCAGCGTAGCGGCGGGGGCCGTATACGAGCAGTACTTC	CASSVAAGAVYEQYF	.	TRBJ2-7	.	TRBV9
TGTGCCAGCAGCAAAGGGGCAGTATACGAGCAGTACTTC	CASSKGAVYEQYF	.	TRBJ2-7	.	TRBV5-4
TGTGCCAGCAGTGAGCCGGCGGGGAGATATGAGACCCAGTACTTC	CASSEPAGRYETQYF	.	TRBJ2-5	.	TRBV2
TGTGCCAGCAGCTTACCCCGCTCTGGGGCCAACGTCCTGACTTTC	CASSLPRSGANVLTF	.	TRBJ2-6	few	TRBV7-3
TGTGCCAGCAGCCCAACCGACAGTGGGTTAACTGAAGCTTTCTTT	CASSPTDSGLTEAFF	.	TRBJ1-1	.	TRBV6-5
TGCAGCGTCCTCAGCGGGGCGGATTCTTACACAGATACGCAGTATTTT	CSVLSGADSYTDTQYF	TRBD2	TRBJ2-3	.	TRBV29-1
TGTGCCAGCAGCTTGAAGCGTGGACAGGGCGAGACCCAGTACTTC	CASSLKRGQGETQYF	TRBD1	TRBJ2-5	.	TRBV5-4
TGTGCCAGCAGCTTAGGAGGCGGGGACGAGCAGTACTTC	CASSLGGGDEQYF	.	TRBJ2-7	.	TRBV11-3
TGTGCCAGCAGCTCAGGCATTTTGGCCGACAGAAGAAATGAGCAGTTCTTC	CASSSGILADRRNEQFF	.	TRBJ2-1	.	TRBV5-6
TGTGCCAGCAGCTTAGCAGGGGGAGAGACCCAGTACTTC	CASSLAGGETQYF	.	TRBJ2-5	.	TRBV7-2
TGTGCCAGCAGCCAAGGGGCAAGTACTGAAGCTTTCTTT	CASSQGASTEAFF	.	TRBJ1-1	.	TRBV11-3
TGTGCCAGCTCATCCTTACAGGGTCATGTGGGGGAGACCCAGTACTTC	CASSSLQGHVGETQYF	.	TRBJ2-5	.	TRBV18
TGCAGCGGTTCAACAACCATGAACACTGAAGCTTTCTTT	CSGSTTMNTEAFF	.	TRBJ1-1	.	TRBV29-1
TGTGCCAGCAGCCTATTCGGAGGTGAGCAGTTCTTC	CASSLFGGEQFF	.	TRBJ2-1	.	TRBV7-3
TGTGCCAGCAGTGAGGACAGCTCCTACAATGAGCAGTTCTTC	CASSEDSSYNEQFF	.	TRBJ2-1	once	TRBV25-1
TGCGCCAGCAGTCAATCCCTCAATCAGCCCCAGCATTTT	CASSQSLNQPQHF	.	TRBJ1-5	.	TRBV23-1
TGTGCCAGCAGTTTCGAACAGCAAGAGACCCAGTACTTC	CASSFEQQETQYF	.	TRBJ2-5	.	TRBV6-5
TGTGCCAGCAAAGGACAGGGCGGGTCACCCCTCCACTTT	CASKGQGGSPLHF	TRBD1	TRBJ1-6	.	TRBV2
TGTGCCAGCAGACCGACAGCAAGCTCCTACAATGAGCAGTTCTTC	CASRPTASSYNEQFF	.	TRBJ2-1	.	TRBV7-9
TGCAGCGCCGTGACTACAGGGGTGGGCTTTGGTGGCTACACCTTC	CSAVTTGVGFGGYTF	TRBD1	TRBJ1-2	.	TRBV29-1
TGTGCCAGCAGCGTAGGGGCGGCTAGCGGGGCAGATACGCAGTATTTT	CASSVGAASGADTQYF	TRBD2	TRBJ2-3	.	TRBV9
TGTGCTGGGGGGAACCAAGCCACAGATACGCAGTATTTT	CAGGNQATDTQYF	.	TRBJ2-3	.	TRBV5-5
TGTGCCTGGAGTTCCTCGAACACTGAAGCTTTCTTT	CAWSSSNTEAFF	.	TRBJ1-1	few	TRBV30
TGTGCCAGCTCACCACTTGTTACAGGGGCGAACACTGAAGCTTTCTTT	CASSPLVTGANTEAFF	TRBD1	TRBJ1-1	.	TRBV18
TGTGCCAGCAGTTATCGAGGACAGGGTAATTACGAGCAGTACTTC	CASSYRGQGNYEQYF	TRBD1	TRBJ2-7	.	TRBV6-6
TGTGCCAGCAGTGACAAGGGCGGGGGAGCTAACTATGGCTACACCTTC	CASSDKGGGANYGYTF	.	TRBJ1-2	.	TRBV6-4
TGTGCCAGCAGCCCCGGGGATTCACCCCTCCACTTT	CASSPGDSPLHF	.	TRBJ1-6	.	TRBV7-6
TGTGCCAGCCTAGACGGGGACAATGAGCAGTTCTTC	CASLDGDNEQFF	.	TRBJ2-1	.	TRBV10-3
TGTGCCAGTAGTAGCACAGGTGGGTACGAGCAGTACTTC	CASSSTGGYEQYF	.	TRBJ2-7	.	TRBV19